Listed below are T cell receptor beta chains from one sample, sequenced in a study of beta chain features in type 1 diabetes. Generated by immunoSEQ multiplex PCR, the TCRdb table keeps only in-frame clones and is missing some. This table holds about 320,000 clones, around 13% found once. Sequencing was performed on central memory CD4+ T cells from blood. The receptors originated from a man aged 25 to 45 in good health. Both conserved end residues are part of each CDR3. A D gene is named only where the DNA matches it firmly. The listing skips clone size in some rows; elsewhere it reads once, few, many or a size class.

j_call | d_call | clone_size | v_call | cdr3_nt | cdr3_aa
TRBJ2-3 | TRBD1 | few | TRBV5-4 | TGTGCCAGCAGCTTAGGTACGGACAGGGCCCCCACAGATACGCAGTATTTT | CASSLGTDRAPTDTQYF
TRBJ2-5 | TRBD1 | few | TRBV4-1 | TGCGCCAGCAGCCGGGAAAGACAGGGGACCCAAGAGACCCAGTACTTC | CASSRERQGTQETQYF
TRBJ1-1 | - | few | TRBV7-8 | TGTGCCAGCAGCTTAGGGAATGTGATGAACACTGAAGCTTTCTTT | CASSLGNVMNTEAFF
TRBJ1-5 | TRBD1 | few | TRBV5-6 | TGTGCCAGCAGCTTTGGACAGGGAAATCAGCCCCAGCATTTT | CASSFGQGNQPQHF
TRBJ2-4 | - | few | TRBV15 | TGTGCCACCAGCAGAGATACCCTAGGGGCCAAAAACATTCAGTACTTC | CATSRDTLGAKNIQYF
TRBJ2-1 | - | - | TRBV11-2 | TGTGCCAGCAGCTCCCACGGAATCGGGCTGAACAATGAGCAGTTCTTC | CASSSHGIGLNNEQFF
TRBJ2-1 | TRBD1 | - | TRBV13 | TGTGCCAGCAGCTTCCGGACAGGGACAGGTGACTACAATGAGCAGTTCTTC | CASSFRTGTGDYNEQFF
TRBJ2-1 | TRBD2 | once | TRBV9 | TGTGCCAGCAGCGTCTCCAGCGGGGGTGACAATGAGCAGCTCTTC | CASSVSSGGDNEQLF
TRBJ2-7 | TRBD1 | few | TRBV6-1 | TGTGCCAGCAGTGAACCGACAGGGCGGATATACGAGCAGTACTTC | CASSEPTGRIYEQYF
TRBJ1-1 | - | - | TRBV30 | TGTGCCTGGGGTAGTCTGTATGAAGCTTTCTTT | CAWGSLYEAFF
TRBJ2-6 | - | many | TRBV19 | TGTGCCAGTAGTATGACTGGGGCCAACGTCCTGACTTTC | CASSMTGANVLTF
TRBJ1-1 | - | few | TRBV11-3 | TGTGCCAGCAGCTTAAGTATGAACACTGAAGCTTTCTTT | CASSLSMNTEAFF
TRBJ2-1 | TRBD2 | many | TRBV15 | TGTGCCACCAGCACTCGGACTAGCGGGAATGAGCAGTTCTTC | CATSTRTSGNEQFF
TRBJ1-1 | - | - | TRBV6-6 | TGTGCCAGCAGTTCGGCGGCCGCTTTCTTT | CASSSAAAFF
TRBJ2-7 | - | few | TRBV2 | TGTGCCAGCAAAAACAGGGATCCCGGCAGGTACGAGCAGTACTTC | CASKNRDPGRYEQYF
TRBJ2-1 | TRBD1 | - | TRBV7-2 | TGTGCCAGCAGCCTTGGGACAGTCTCCTACAATGAGCAGTTCTTC | CASSLGTVSYNEQFF
TRBJ2-7 | - | few | TRBV7-2 | TGTGCCAGCAGCATCCCCGGACGGTACGAGCAGTACTTC | CASSIPGRYEQYF
TRBJ2-5 | TRBD2 | few | TRBV5-6 | TGTGCCAGCAGCTTGGCCAGACTAGCGGGAGTAGAAGAGACCCAGTACTTC | CASSLARLAGVEETQYF
TRBJ2-3 | - | - | TRBV7-2 | TGTGCCAGCAGCTACGGACAGCCTGGGACAGATACGCAGTATTTT | CASSYGQPGTDTQYF
TRBJ2-5 | - | - | TRBV9 | TGTGCCAGCAGCGTCCGGGACTGGAAGGGCGAGACCCAGTACTTC | CASSVRDWKGETQYF
TRBJ1-5 | - | few | TRBV7-2 | TGTGCCAGCAGCTACATGGGGGGCAATCAGCCCCAGCATTTT | CASSYMGGNQPQHF
TRBJ2-1 | - | - | TRBV11-2 | TGTGCCAGCAGCTTAGAAGGGTCCGGTGAGCAGTTCTTC | CASSLEGSGEQFF
TRBJ2-3 | TRBD2 | few | TRBV9 | TGTGCCAGCAGCCAGAGCGGGAGTAAGGCAGATACGCAGTATTTT | CASSQSGSKADTQYF
TRBJ2-3 | TRBD2 | few | TRBV6-5 | TGTGCCAGCAGACCTAGCGGGGGGGCGGGAGATACGCAGTATTTT | CASRPSGGAGDTQYF
TRBJ1-4 | - | few | TRBV27 | TGTGCCAGCAGTTTATCGAAGGGGGGGGCTAATGAAAAACTGTTTTTT | CASSLSKGGANEKLFF
TRBJ2-1 | - | - | TRBV9 | TGTGCCAGCAGCTTAGAGGTAGGCCGCTCGTTCTTC | CASSLEVGRSFF
TRBJ1-4 | - | - | TRBV2 | TGTGCCAGCAGTGAATTGGTCGAAAAACTGTTTTTT | CASSELVEKLFF
TRBJ2-5 | - | few | TRBV5-1 | TGCGCCAGCAGCCCCCAACTCGGGGGGCGGGAGACCCAGTACTTC | CASSPQLGGRETQYF
TRBJ2-3 | - | few | TRBV10-3 | TGTGCCATCAGTGAAACTGGGGAGCGGGATACGCAGTATTTT | CAISETGERDTQYF